These T cell receptor beta chains were read from a single sample in a study of CD8+CD57+ T cells in acquired aplastic anemia. TCRdb independently ran MiXCR on the reads; one entry per CDR3 protein. The sample holds some 140,000 distinct CDR3 sequences, 35% to 50% seen once. Source material: sorted CD4+, CD8+, or CD8+CD57+ T cells (not recorded which) from PBMCs. The receptors come from a human donor in good health, serving as a control. Both conserved end residues are part of each CDR3. D genes are given only for firm matches. Clone size is given for some rows only: seen once, a few or many times, or a class if the clone is expanded.

J,V,size,D,CDR3,DNA
TRBJ2-5,TRBV19,many,TRBD2,CASSVLGLPAGETQYF,TGTGCCAGTAGTGTTTTGGGACTACCCGCCGGAGAGACCCAGTACTTC
TRBJ2-3,TRBV20-1,many,TRBD2,CSAPSGAGLSDTQYF,TGCAGTGCTCCCTCGGGAGCGGGGCTATCAGATACGCAGTATTTT
TRBJ2-6,TRBV9,.,.,CASSPLGGPGANVLTF,TGTGCCAGCAGCCCTCTCGGAGGTCCTGGGGCCAACGTCCTGACTTTC
TRBJ1-2,TRBV11-2,many,.,CASSSTEYGYTF,TGTGCCAGCAGCTCGACGGAGTATGGCTACACCTTC
TRBJ1-6,TRBV3-1,many,.,CASSRGLGSPLHF,TGTGCCAGCAGCCGGGGGCTCGGATCACCCCTCCACTTT
TRBJ2-1,TRBV29-1,once,TRBD2,CSVHPRLAGDSSYNEQFF,TGCAGCGTGCACCCGAGACTAGCGGGAGACAGCTCCTACAATGAGCAGTTCTTC
TRBJ1-4,TRBV20-1,many,.,CSARGSLGFKLFF,TGCAGTGCTAGAGGGTCTTTGGGCTTTAAACTGTTTTTT
TRBJ2-5,TRBV4-1,.,.,CASWGGGETQYF,TGCGCCAGCTGGGGAGGTGGAGAGACCCAGTACTTC
TRBJ1-2,TRBV2,many,TRBD1,CASSGGQAVSGYTF,TGTGCCAGCAGTGGTGGACAGGCAGTGAGTGGCTACACCTTC
TRBJ1-1,TRBV6-5,many,.,CASSYSVPNTEAFF,TGTGCCAGCAGTTACTCGGTCCCGAACACTGAAGCTTTCTTT
TRBJ2-3,TRBV5-1,many,TRBD2,CASSGGLASDTQYF,TGCGCCAGCAGCGGGGGACTAGCATCAGATACGCAGTATTTT
TRBJ1-5,TRBV19,.,.,CASSIMQGRPGQPQHF,TGTGCCAGTAGTATAATGCAGGGGCGCCCGGGTCAGCCCCAGCATTTT
TRBJ1-5,TRBV30,.,.,CAWSGGGFGNQPQHF,TGTGCCTGGAGTGGGGGCGGTTTTGGCAATCAGCCCCAGCATTTT
TRBJ2-7,TRBV20-1,.,.,CSARARTATKTYEQYF,TGCAGTGCTAGAGCCCGGACAGCAACTAAGACCTACGAGCAGTACTTC
TRBJ2-7,TRBV29-1,few,TRBD2,CSVEPREGTTNEQYF,TGCAGCGTTGAACCCCGGGAGGGGACTACAAACGAGCAGTACTTC
TRBJ1-1,TRBV7-6,few,.,CASSLADNEAFF,TGTGCCAGCAGCTTAGCGGACAATGAAGCTTTCTTT
TRBJ2-1,TRBV7-8,many,TRBD2,CASSPGLAGHEQFF,TGTGCCAGCAGCCCAGGACTAGCGGGCCATGAGCAGTTCTTC
TRBJ1-5,TRBV19,many,.,CASRSGNRSGQPQHF,TGTGCCAGTAGATCCGGTAACCGTTCCGGTCAGCCCCAGCATTTT
TRBJ1-2,TRBV12-3/TRBV12-4,.,.,CASSFSAGMAYGYTF,TGTGCCAGCAGTTTTTCGGCAGGGATGGCCTATGGCTACACCTTC
TRBJ1-1,TRBV20-1,many,.,CSATVPGPMNTEAFF,TGCAGTGCTACAGTACCGGGACCCATGAACACTGAAGCTTTCTTT
TRBJ2-5,TRBV10-3,.,TRBD1,CAIAEGTGAKETQYF,TGTGCCATCGCTGAAGGGACAGGGGCGAAGGAGACCCAGTACTTC
TRBJ1-1,TRBV5-1,many,TRBD1,CASSSSTGRGMNTEAFF,TGCGCCAGCAGCTCATCGACAGGGCGAGGCATGAACACTGAAGCTTTCTTT
TRBJ1-1,TRBV2,.,.,CASIPRENTEAFF,TGTGCCAGCATTCCCCGGGAGAACACTGAAGCTTTCTTT
TRBJ2-1,TRBV6-5,many,.,CASSYPWEMQFF,TGTGCCAGCAGTTACCCGTGGGAGATGCAGTTCTTC
TRBJ2-1,TRBV30,.,TRBD1,CAWKVRDRPNNEQFF,TGTGCCTGGAAAGTCCGGGACAGACCCAACAATGAGCAGTTCTTC
TRBJ2-1,TRBV20-1,many,TRBD2,CSATSGRGNEQFF,TGCAGTGCTACTAGCGGGAGGGGCAATGAGCAGTTCTTC
TRBJ1-4,TRBV2,.,.,CASSEFRPNEKLFF,TGTGCCAGCAGTGAATTCAGGCCCAATGAAAAACTGTTTTTT
TRBJ2-3,TRBV20-1,.,TRBD2,CSARGTSGRATDTQYF,TGCAGTGCTAGAGGAACGAGCGGGAGGGCCACAGATACGCAGTATTTT